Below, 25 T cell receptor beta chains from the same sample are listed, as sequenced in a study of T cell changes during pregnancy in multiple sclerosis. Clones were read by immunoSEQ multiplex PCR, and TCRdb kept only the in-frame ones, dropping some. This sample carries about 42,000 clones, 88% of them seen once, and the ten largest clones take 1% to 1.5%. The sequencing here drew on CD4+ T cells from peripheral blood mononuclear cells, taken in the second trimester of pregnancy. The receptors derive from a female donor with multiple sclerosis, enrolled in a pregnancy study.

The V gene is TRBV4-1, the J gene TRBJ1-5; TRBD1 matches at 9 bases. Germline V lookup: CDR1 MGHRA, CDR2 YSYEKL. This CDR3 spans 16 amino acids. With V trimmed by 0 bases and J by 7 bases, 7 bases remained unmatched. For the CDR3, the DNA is TGCGCCAGCAGCCAAGATTTGGGACAGGGTAGGCAGCCCCAGCATTTT. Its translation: CASSQDLGQGRQPQHF.

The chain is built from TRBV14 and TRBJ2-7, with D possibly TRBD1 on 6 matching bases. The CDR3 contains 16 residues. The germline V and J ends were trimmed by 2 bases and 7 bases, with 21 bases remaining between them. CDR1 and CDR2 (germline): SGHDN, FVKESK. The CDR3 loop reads CASSQLPGQGPREQYF. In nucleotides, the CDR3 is TGTGCCAGCAGCCAACTTCCGGGACAAGGGCCGAGGGAGCAGTACTTC.

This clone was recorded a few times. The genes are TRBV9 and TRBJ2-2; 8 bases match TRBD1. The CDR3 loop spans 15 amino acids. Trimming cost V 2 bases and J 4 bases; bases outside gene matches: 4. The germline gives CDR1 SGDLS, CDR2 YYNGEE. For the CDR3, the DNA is TGTGCCAGCAGCGTGGGGGACAGGCCCACCGGGGAGCTGTTTTTT. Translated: CASSVGDRPTGELFF.

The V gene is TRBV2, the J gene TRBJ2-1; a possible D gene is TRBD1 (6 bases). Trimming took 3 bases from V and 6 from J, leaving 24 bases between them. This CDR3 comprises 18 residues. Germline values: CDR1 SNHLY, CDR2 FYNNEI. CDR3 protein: CASSEGRSLGGMSNEQFF. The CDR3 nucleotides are TGTGCCAGCAGTGAGGGCCGCAGTCTAGGGGGAATGAGCAATGAGCAGTTCTTC.

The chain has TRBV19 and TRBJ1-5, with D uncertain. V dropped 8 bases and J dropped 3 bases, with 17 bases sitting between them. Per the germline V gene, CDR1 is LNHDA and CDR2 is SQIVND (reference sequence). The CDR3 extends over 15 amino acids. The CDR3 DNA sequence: TGTGCCAGTTCTTCCACATCCACCAACAATCAGCCCCAGCATTTT. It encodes CASSSTSTNNQPQHF.

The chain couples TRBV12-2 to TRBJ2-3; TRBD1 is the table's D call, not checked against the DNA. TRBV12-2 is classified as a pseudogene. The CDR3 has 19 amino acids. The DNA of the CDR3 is TGTGCAAGTCGCTCCGGACAGGATTCTAGCGAGACTAGCACAGATACGCAGTATTTT. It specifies CASRSGQDSSETSTDTQYF.

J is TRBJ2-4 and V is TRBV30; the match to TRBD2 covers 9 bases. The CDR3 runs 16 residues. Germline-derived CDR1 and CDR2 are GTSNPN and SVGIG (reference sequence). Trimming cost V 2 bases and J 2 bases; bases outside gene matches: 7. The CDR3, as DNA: TGTGCCTGGAGTACGGGGACTAGCATATCCAAAAACATTCAGTACTTC. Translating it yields CAWSTGTSISKNIQYF.

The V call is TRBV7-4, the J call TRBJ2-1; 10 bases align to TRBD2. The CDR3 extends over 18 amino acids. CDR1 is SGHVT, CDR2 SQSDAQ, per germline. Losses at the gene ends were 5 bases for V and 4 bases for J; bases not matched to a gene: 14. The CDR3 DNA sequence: TGTGCCAGCAGCCTTTTAGCGGGAGGCATCCTCCCTTACAATGAGCAGTTCTTC. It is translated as CASSLLAGGILPYNEQFF.

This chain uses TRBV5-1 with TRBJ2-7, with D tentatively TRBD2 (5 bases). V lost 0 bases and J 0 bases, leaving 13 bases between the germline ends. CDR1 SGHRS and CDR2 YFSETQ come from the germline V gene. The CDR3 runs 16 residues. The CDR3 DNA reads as TGCGCCAGCAGCTTGGGGCGGGCGCCGAGCTCCTACGAGCAGTACTTC. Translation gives CASSLGRAPSSYEQYF.

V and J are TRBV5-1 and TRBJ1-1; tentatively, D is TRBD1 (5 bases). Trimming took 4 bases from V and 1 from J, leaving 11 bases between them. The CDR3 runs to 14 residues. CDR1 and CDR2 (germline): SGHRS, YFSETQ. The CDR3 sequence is CASSQQGRNTEAFF. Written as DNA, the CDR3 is TGCGCCAGCAGCCAGCAGGGAAGGAACACTGAAGCTTTCTTT. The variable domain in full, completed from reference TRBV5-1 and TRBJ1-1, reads KAGVTQTPRYLIKTRGQQVTLSCSPISGHRSVSWYQQTPGQGLQFLFEYFSETQRNKGNFPGRFSGRQFSNSRSEMNVSTLELGDSALYLCASSQQGRNTEAFFGQGTRLTVV.

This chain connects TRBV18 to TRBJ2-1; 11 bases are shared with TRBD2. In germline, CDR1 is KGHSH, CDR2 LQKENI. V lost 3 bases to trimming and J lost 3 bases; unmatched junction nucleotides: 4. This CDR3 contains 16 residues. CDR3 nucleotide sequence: TGTGCCAGCTCACCGACTAGCGGGACGGGCTACAATGAGCAGTTCTTC. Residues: CASSPTSGTGYNEQFF.

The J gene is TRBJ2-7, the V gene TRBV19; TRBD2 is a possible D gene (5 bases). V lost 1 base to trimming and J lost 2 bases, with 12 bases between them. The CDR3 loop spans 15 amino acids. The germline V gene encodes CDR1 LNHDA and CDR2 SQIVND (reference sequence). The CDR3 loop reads CASSIVAGEAYEQYF. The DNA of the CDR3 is TGTGCCAGTAGTATAGTTGCGGGCGAAGCCTACGAGCAGTACTTC.

Here the CDR3 reads CASSVGAPNTEAFF. CDR3 in DNA: TGTGCCAGCAGCGTAGGGGCACCGAACACTGAAGCTTTCTTT. The chain is built from TRBV9 and TRBJ1-1, with unresolved D. Germline loops: CDR1 SGDLS, CDR2 YYNGEE. The V end lost 0 bases, the J end lost 1 base, and 7 bases lay between the germline ends. The CDR3 consists of 14 residues.

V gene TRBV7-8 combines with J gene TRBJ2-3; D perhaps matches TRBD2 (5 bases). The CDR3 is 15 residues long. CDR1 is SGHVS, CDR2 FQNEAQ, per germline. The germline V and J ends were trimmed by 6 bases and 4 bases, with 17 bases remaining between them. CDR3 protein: CASRPAGRRADTQYF. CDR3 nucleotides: TGTGCCAGCAGGCCGGCGGGCAGACGAGCAGATACGCAGTATTTT.

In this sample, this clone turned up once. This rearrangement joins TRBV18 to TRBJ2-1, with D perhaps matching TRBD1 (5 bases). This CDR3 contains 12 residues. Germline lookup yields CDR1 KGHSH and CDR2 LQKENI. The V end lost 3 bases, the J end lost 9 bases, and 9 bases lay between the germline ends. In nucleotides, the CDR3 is TGTGCCAGCTCACCTACGGACACTGAGCAGTTCTTC. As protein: CASSPTDTEQFF.

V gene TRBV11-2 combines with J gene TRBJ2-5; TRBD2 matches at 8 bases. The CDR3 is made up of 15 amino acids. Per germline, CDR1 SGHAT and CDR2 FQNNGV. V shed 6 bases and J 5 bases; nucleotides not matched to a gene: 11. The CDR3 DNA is TGTGCCAGCAGACTGCCCGGGAGGGCTGGGGAGACCCAGTACTTC. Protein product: CASRLPGRAGETQYF.

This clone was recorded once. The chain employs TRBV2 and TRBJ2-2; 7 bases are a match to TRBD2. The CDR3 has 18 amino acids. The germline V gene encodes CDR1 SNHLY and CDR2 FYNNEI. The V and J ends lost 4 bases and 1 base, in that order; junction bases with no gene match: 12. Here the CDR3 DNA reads TGTGCCAGCAGTGGCCGGGCCCGTCCTAGCGGGAACACCGGGGAGCTGTTTTTT. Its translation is CASSGRARPSGNTGELFF.

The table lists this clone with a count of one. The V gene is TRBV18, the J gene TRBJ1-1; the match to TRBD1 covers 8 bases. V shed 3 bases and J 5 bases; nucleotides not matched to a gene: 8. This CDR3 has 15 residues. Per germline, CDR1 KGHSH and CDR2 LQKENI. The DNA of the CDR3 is TGTGCCAGCTCACCGGACCCAGGGGGCCTGACTGAAGCTTTCTTT. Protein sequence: CASSPDPGGLTEAFF.

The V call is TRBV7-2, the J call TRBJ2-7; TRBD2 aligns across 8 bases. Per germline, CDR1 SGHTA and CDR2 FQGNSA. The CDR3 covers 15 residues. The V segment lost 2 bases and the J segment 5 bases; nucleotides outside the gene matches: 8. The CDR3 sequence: CASSLSSGGPNEQYF. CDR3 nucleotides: TGTGCCAGCAGCTTATCGTCGGGAGGGCCAAACGAGCAGTACTTC.

CDR3 protein: CASSLFADTQYF. DNA for the CDR3: TGTGCCAGCAGCTTGTTCGCAGATACGCAGTATTTT. The chain recombines TRBV5-4 with TRBJ2-3; D unresolved. Between the trimmed V and J ends, which lost 1 base and 4 bases, there was a span of 4 bases. This CDR3 is 12 amino acids long. Germline V gene sequence: CDR1 SGHNT, CDR2 YYREEE (reference sequence).

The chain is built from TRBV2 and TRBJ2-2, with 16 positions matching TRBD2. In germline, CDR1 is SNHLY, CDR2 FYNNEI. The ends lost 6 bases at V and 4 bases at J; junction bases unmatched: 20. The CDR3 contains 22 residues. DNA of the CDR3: TGTGCCAGCAGCAGCAGAAGAGTGGGTGGGACTAGCGGGAGGGCGAGCACCGGGGAGCTGTTTTTT. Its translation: CASSSRRVGGTSGRASTGELFF.

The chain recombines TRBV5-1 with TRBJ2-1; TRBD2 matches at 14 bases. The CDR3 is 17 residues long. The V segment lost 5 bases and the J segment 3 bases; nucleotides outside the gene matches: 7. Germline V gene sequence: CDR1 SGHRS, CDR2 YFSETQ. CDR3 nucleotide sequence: TGCGCCAGCAGTTATGGGACTAGCGGGAGTTTCTACAATGAGCAGTTCTTC. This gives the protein CASSYGTSGSFYNEQFF.

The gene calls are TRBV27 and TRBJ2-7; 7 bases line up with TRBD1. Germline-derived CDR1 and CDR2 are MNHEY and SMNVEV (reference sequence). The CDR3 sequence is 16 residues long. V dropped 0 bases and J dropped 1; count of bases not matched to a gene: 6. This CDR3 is CASSLSGTVLSYEQYF. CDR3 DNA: TGTGCCAGCAGTTTATCAGGGACAGTACTTTCCTACGAGCAGTACTTC.

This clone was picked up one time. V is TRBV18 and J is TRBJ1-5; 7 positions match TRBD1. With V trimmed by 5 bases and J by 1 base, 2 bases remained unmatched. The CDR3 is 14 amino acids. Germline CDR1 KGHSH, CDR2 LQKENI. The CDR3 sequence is CASSYRGSNQPQHF. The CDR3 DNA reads TGTGCCAGCTCATACAGGGGAAGCAATCAGCCCCAGCATTTT.

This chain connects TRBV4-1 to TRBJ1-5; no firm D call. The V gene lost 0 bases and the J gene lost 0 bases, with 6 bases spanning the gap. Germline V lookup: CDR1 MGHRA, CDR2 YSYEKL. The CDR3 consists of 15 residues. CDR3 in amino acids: CASSQEEVSNQPQHF. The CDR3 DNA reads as TGCGCCAGCAGCCAAGAAGAGGTTAGCAATCAGCCCCAGCATTTT.